This section outlines one T cell receptor beta chain sequence together with its context. The germline V gene has CDR1 MRHNA and CDR2 SNTAGT. This CDR3 is built from 15 residues. V gave up 6 bases and J gave up 2 bases; unmatched junction bases: 9. These data originate in a study of OX40 agonist ivuxolimab in advanced cancers. Turning to the study itself: Every 2 weeks, ivuxolimab was infused into the patients intravenously at between 0.01 and 10 mg/kg. From about 20 to 80 years was the age range, with a mean of around 57 years, and over 70% were male.

Sequenced by immunoSEQ multiplex PCR; TCRdb stores in-frame clones only, minus some. Here the sample spans about 21,000 clones, roughly 80% being singletons. Sequencing used CD4+ or CD8+ T cells sorted from blood, obtained in a trial of the OX40 agonist ivuxolimab. This TCR was sampled from an adult with an advanced solid tumor such as melanoma, head and neck, liver or kidney cancer. The chain recombines TRBV6-4 with TRBJ1-2; 7 positions match TRBD1. CDR3 in amino acids: CASSEGTAGNYGYTF. In DNA, the CDR3 is TGTGCCAGCAGCGAAGGGACAGCAGGAAACTATGGCTACACCTTC.